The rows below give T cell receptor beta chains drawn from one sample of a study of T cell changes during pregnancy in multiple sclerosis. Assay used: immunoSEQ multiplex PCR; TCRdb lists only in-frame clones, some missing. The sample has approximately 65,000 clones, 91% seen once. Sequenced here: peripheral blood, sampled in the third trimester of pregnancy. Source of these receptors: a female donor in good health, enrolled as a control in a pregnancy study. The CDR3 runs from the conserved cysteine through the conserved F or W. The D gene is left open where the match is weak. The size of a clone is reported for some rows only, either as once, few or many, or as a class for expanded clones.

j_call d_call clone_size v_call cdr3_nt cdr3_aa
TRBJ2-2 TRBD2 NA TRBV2 TGTGCCAGCAGGCCCCCGGGACTAGTTGGTACCGGGGAGCTGTTTTTT CASRPPGLVGTGELFF
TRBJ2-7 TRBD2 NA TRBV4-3 TGCGCCAGCAGCCAAGCGCGGACTAGCGGGGGAAGCTCCTACGAGCAGTACTTC CASSQARTSGGSSYEQYF
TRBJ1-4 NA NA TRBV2 TGTGCCAGCAGCGCCGACGGGAAGATGATCCAACTGTTTTTT CASSADGKMIQLFF
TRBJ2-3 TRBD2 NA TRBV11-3 TGTGCCAGCAGCTTGTCTCGGGGGGGCTTCGATACGCAGTATTTT CASSLSRGGFDTQYF
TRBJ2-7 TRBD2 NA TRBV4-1 TGCGCCAGCAGCCAAGGCCCGCGGGAGTCCTACGAGCAGTACTTC CASSQGPRESYEQYF
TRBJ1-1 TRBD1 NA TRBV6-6 TGTGCCAGCACAACACGGGACAGGGGTAGGAACACTGAAGCTTTCTTT CASTTRDRGRNTEAFF
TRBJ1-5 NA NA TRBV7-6 TGTGCCAGCAGCTTAGCCGTTGGCAATCAGCCCCAGCATTTT CASSLAVGNQPQHF
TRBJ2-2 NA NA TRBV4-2 TGTGCCAGCAGCCCACAGGGTACCGGGGAGCTGTTTTTT CASSPQGTGELFF
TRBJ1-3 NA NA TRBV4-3 TGCGCCAGCAGTCTTCAGACAGCCCCTGCAGGGGGAAACACCATATATTTT CASSLQTAPAGGNTIYF
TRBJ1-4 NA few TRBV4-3 TGCGCCAGCAGCCAAGGTTCGACTCCTCGGTCGGAAAAACTGTTTTTT CASSQGSTPRSEKLFF
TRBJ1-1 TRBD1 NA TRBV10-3 TGTGCCATCACCCCCACGACAGGGATCTCTGAAGCTTTCTTT CAITPTTGISEAFF
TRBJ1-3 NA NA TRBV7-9 TGTGCCAGCAGCTTAAGAGGTGCAGGGGTATCTGGAAACACCATATATTTT CASSLRGAGVSGNTIYF
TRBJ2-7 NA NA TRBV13 TGTGCCAGCAGCTTAGACTATAGGCAGTACTTC CASSLDYRQYF
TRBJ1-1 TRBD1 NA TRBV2 TGTGCCAGCAGTGTGGGACAGCCACACGCTGAAGCTTTCTTT CASSVGQPHAEAFF
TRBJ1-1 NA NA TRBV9 TGTGCCAGCAGCGCGACAGCTCTTTCTATTGAAGCTTTCTTT CASSATALSIEAFF
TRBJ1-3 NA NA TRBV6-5 TGTGCCAGCAGTTACTCGAGCAGGCACTCTGGAAACACCATATATTTT CASSYSSRHSGNTIYF
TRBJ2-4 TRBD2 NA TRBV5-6 TGTGCCAGCAGCTCCACGACTAGCGGGGGGAGGATTGACATTCAGTACTTC CASSSTTSGGRIDIQYF
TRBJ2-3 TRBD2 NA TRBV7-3 TGTGCCAGCAGCTTACCTAGCGGGGGCCCTAGCACAGATACGCAGTATTTT CASSLPSGGPSTDTQYF
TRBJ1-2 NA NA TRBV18 TGTGCCAGCTCACACACGACAGGCCAAGGCTACACCTTC CASSHTTGQGYTF
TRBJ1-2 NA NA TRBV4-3 TGCGCCAGCAGCCAAGAGGGAGGGCCCGGCTATGGCTACACCTTC CASSQEGGPGYGYTF
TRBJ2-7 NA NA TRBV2 TGTGCCAGCAGTGAATCGCGGCGCGAGCAGTACTTC CASSESRREQYF
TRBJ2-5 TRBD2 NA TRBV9 TGTGCCAGCAGCCCCAAAGCGGGGGGGCCTTGGGAGACCCAGTACTTC CASSPKAGGPWETQYF
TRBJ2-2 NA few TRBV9 TGTGCCAGCAGCCTGAACACCGGGGAGCTGTTTTTT CASSLNTGELFF
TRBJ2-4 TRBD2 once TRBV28 TGTGCCAGCACCGGGGGGGGAAACATTCAGTACTTC CASTGGGNIQYF
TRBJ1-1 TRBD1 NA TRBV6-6 TGTGCCAGCAGTCCACCCGGGACAGGGGCCACTGAAGCTTTCTTT CASSPPGTGATEAFF